This T cell receptor (beta chain) was sequenced in a study of cytotoxic CD8 clonotypes in ibrutinib-treated CLL. Study details: The taking of response samples occurred after a median roughly twelve months of treatment, with a range of 6 to 36.

The repertoire was sequenced with immunoSEQ multiplex PCR; TCRdb's copy has only in-frame clones and lacks some. The table includes 200,000 to 250,000 clones, 70% detected once. Material: PBMCs, obtained after 12 months of ibrutinib treatment. The sequence was obtained from a human donor with chronic lymphocytic leukemia.

The DNA of the CDR3 is TGTGCCAGCAGCTTGGGGGGGACGTCGCGGTCGCCCCAGCATTTT. This sequence encodes CASSLGGTSRSPQHF. This chain uses TRBV5-4 with TRBJ1-5; perhaps TRBD1 as D (5 bases). Germline CDR1 SGHNT, CDR2 YYREEE (reference sequence). The CDR3 runs to 15 residues. Trimming took 0 bases from V and 9 from J, leaving 16 bases between them.